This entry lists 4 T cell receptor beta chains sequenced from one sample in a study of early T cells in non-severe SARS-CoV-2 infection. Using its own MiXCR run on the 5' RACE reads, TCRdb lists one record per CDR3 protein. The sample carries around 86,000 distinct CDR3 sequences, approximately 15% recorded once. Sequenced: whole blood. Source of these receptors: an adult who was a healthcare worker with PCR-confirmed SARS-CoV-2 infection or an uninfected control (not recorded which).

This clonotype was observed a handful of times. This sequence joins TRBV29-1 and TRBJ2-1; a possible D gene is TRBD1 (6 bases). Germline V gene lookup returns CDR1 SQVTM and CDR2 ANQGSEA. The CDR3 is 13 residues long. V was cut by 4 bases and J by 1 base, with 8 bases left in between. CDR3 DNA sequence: TGCAGCGTTGTACAGGGTTCCTACAATGAGCAGTTCTTC. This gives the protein CSVVQGSYNEQFF.

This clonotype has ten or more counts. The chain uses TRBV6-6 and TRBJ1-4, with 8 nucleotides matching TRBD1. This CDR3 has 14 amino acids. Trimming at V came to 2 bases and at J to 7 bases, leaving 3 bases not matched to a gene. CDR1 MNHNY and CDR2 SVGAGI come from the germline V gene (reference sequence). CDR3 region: CASSYTGQAEKLFF. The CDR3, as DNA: TGTGCCAGCAGTTACACGGGACAGGCTGAAAAACTGTTTTTT.

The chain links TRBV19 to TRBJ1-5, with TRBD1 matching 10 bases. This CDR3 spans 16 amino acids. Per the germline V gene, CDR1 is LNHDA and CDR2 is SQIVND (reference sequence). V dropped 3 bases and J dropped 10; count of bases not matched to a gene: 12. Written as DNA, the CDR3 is TGTGCCAGTAGTATCCCCGGGACAGGGGCTTCTCTTCCCCAGCATTTT. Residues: CASSIPGTGASLPQHF.

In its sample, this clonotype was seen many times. CDR3 residues: CASSYQGWNSPLHF. The CDR3 coding sequence is TGTGCCAGCAGTTATCAGGGTTGGAATTCACCCCTCCACTTT. This rearrangement joins TRBV6-2 or TRBV6-3 to TRBJ1-6; maybe TRBD1 (5 bases). CDR3 length: 14 amino acids. Germline CDR1 reads MNHEY; CDR2 reads SVGEGT. Trimming pared 3 bases from V and 7 bases from J, leaving 10 bases between.